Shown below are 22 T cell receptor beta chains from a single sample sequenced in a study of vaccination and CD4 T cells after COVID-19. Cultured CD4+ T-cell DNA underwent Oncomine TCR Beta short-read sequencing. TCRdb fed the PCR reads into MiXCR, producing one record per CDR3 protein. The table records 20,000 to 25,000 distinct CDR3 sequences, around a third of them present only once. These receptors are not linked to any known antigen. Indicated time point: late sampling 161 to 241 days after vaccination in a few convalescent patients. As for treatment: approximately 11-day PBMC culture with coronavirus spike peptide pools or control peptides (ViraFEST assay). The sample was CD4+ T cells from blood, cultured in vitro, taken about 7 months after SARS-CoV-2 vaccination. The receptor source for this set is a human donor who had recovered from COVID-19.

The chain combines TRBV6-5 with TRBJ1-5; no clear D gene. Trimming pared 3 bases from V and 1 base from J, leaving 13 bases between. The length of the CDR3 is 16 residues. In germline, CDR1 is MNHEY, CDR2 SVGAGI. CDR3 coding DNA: TGTGCCAGCAGTTATGAGAGCAGAAGAAGCAATCAGCCCCAGCATTTT. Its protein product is CASSYESRRSNQPQHF.

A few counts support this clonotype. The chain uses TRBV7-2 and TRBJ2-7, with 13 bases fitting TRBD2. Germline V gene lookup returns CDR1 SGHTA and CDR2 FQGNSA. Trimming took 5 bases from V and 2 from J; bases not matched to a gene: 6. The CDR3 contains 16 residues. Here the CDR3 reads CASSTRLAGGPYEQYF. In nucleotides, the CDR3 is TGTGCCAGCAGCACCAGACTAGCGGGGGGCCCCTACGAGCAGTACTTC.

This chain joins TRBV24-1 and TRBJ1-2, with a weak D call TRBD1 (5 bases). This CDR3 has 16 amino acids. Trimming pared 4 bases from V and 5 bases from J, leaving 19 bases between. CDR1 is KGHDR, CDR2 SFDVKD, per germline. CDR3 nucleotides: TGTGCCACCAGTGACGCTGGACTTAATGGGGGTTATGGCTACACCTTC. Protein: CATSDAGLNGGYGYTF.

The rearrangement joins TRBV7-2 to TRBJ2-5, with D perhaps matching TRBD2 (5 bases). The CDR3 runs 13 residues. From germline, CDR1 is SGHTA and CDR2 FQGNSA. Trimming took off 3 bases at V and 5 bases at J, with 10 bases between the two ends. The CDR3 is CASSFASWETQYF. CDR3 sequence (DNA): TGTGCCAGCAGCTTCGCTAGCTGGGAGACCCAGTACTTC.

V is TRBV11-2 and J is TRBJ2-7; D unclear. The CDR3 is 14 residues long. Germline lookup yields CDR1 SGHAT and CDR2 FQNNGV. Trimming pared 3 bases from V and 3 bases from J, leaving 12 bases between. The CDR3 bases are TGTGCCAGCAGCTTCGTCCTCACCGACTACGAGCAGTACTTC. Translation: CASSFVLTDYEQYF. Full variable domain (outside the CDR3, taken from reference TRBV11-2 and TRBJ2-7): EAGVAQSPRYKIIEKRQSVAFWCNPISGHATLYWYQQILGQGPKLLIQFQNNGVVDDSQLPKDRFSAERLKGVDSTLKIQPAKLEDSAVYLCASSFVLTDYEQYFGPGTRLTVT.

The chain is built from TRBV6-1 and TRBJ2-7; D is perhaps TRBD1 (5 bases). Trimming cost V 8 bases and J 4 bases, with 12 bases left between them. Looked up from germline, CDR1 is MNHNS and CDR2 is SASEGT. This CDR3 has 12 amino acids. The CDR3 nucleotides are TGTGCCAGCGTCCTTCAGGGATACGAGCAGTACTTC. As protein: CASVLQGYEQYF.

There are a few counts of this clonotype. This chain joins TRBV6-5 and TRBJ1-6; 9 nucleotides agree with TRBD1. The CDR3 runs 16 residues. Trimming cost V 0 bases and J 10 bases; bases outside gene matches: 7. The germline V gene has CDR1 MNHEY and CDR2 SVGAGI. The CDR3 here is CASSYSWTGDGSPLHF. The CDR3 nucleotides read TGTGCCAGCAGTTACTCGTGGACAGGGGATGGATCACCCCTCCACTTT.

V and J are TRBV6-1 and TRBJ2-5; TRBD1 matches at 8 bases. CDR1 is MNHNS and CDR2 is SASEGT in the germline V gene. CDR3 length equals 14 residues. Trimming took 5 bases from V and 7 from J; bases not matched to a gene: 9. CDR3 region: CASSLTPGQATQYF. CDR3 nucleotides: TGTGCCAGCAGTCTAACACCGGGACAGGCGACCCAGTACTTC.

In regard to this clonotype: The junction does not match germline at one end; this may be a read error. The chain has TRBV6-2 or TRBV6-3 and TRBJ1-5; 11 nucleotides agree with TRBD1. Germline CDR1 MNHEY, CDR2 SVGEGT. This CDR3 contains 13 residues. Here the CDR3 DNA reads TGTGCCAGCAGTGCGAAGGACAGGGGGCGATATGCTTTT. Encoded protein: CASSAKDRGRYAF.

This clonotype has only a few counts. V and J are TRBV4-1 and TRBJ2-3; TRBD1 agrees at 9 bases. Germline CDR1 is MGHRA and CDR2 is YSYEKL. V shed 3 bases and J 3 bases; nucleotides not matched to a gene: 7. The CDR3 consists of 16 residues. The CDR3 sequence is CASSQMWGTGTDTQYF. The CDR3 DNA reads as TGCGCCAGCAGCCAGATGTGGGGGACAGGGACAGATACGCAGTATTTT.

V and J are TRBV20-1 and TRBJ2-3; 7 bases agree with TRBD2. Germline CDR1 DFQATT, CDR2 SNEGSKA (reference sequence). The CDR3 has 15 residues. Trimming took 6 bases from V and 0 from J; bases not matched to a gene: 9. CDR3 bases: TGCAGTGCCACATTGCGGGAGCTCAGCACAGATACGCAGTATTTT. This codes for CSATLRELSTDTQYF.

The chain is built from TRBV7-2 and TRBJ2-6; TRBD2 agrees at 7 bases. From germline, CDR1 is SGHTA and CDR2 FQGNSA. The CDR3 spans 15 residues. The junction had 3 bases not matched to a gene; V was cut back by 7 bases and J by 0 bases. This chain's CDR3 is CASNPGGSGANVLTF. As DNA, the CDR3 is TGTGCCAGCAACCCGGGGGGCTCTGGGGCCAACGTCCTGACTTTC.

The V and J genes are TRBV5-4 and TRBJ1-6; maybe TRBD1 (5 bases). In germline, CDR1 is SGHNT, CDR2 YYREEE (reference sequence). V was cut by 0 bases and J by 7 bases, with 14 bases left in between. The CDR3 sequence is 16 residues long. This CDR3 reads CASSLAQGRGNSPLHF. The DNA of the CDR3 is TGTGCCAGCAGCTTGGCCCAGGGTAGGGGCAATTCACCCCTCCACTTT.

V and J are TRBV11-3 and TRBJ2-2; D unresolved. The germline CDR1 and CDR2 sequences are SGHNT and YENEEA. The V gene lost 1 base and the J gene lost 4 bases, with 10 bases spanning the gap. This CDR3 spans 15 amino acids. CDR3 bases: TGTGCCAGCAGCTTAGGGGGTTTTGGCACCGGGGAGCTGTTTTTT. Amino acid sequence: CASSLGGFGTGELFF.

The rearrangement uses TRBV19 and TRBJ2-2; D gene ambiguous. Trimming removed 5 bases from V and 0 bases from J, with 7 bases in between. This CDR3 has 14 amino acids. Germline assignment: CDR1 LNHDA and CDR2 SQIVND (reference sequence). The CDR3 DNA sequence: TGTGCCAGTAGTTGGCTAGCGAACACCGGGGAGCTGTTTTTT. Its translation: CASSWLANTGELFF.

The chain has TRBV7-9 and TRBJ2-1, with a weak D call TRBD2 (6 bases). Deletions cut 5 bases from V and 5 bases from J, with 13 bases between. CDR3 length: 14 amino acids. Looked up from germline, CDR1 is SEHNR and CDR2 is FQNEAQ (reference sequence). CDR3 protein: CASSGSREDNEQFF. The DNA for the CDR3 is TGTGCCAGCAGCGGGAGTAGGGAGGACAATGAGCAGTTCTTC. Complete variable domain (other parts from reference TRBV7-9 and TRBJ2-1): DTGVSQNPRHKITKRGQNVTFRCDPISEHNRLYWYRQTLGQGPEFLTYFQNEAQLEKSRLLSDRFSAERPKGSFSTLEIQRTEQGDSAMYLCASSGSREDNEQFFGPGTRLTVL.

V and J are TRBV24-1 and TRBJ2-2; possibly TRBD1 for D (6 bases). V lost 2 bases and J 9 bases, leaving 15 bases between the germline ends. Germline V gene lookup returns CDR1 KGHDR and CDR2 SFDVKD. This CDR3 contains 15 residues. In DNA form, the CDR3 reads TGTGCCACCAGTGATTCCCGGGACATGGTGTGGGAGCTGTTTTTT. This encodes CATSDSRDMVWELFF.

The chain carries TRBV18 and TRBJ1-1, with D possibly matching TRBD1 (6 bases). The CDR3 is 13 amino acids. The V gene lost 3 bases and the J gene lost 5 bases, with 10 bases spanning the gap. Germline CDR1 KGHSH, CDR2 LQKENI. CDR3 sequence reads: CASSPQGKTEAFF. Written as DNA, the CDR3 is TGTGCCAGCTCACCGCAGGGGAAAACTGAAGCTTTCTTT.

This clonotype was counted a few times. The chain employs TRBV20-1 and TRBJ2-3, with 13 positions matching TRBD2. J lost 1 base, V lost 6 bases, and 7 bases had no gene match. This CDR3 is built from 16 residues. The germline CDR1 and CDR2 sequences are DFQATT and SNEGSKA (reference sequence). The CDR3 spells CSASRLAGGGTDTQYF. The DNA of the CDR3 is TGCAGTGCCTCGCGACTAGCGGGAGGCGGCACAGATACGCAGTATTTT.

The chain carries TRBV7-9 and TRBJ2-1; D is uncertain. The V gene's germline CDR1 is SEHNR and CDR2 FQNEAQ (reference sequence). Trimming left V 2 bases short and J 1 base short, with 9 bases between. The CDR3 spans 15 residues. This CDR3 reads CASSLNVLSYNEQFF. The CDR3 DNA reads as TGTGCCAGCAGCTTAAACGTTCTTTCCTACAATGAGCAGTTCTTC.

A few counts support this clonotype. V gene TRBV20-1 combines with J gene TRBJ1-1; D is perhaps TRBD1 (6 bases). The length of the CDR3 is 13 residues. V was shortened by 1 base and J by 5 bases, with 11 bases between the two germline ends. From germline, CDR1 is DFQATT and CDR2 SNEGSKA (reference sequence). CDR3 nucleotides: TGCAGTGCTAGAGGGGGGGCAGAAACTGAAGCTTTCTTT. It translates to CSARGGAETEAFF.

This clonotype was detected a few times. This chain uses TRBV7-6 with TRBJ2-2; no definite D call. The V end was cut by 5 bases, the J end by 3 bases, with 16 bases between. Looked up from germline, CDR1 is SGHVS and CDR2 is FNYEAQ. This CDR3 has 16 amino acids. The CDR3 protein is CASSPFEKLDTGELFF. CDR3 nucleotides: TGTGCCAGCAGCCCATTCGAGAAGTTGGACACCGGGGAGCTGTTTTTT.